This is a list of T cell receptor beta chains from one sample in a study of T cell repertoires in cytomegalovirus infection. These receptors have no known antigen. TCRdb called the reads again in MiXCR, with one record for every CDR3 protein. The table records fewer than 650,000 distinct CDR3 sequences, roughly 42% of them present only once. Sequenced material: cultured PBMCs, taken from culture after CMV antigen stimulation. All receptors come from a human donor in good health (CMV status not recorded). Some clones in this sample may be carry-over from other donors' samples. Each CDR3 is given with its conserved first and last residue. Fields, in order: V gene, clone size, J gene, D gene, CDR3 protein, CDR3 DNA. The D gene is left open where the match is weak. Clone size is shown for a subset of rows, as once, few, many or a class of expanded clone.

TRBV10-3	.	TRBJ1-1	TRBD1	CAIGTGGGVNTEAFF	TGTGCCATCGGGACAGGGGGGGGGGTGAACACTGAAGCTTTCTTT
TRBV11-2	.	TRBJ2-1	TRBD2	CASSLRERGAFNEQFF	TGTGCCAGCAGCTTAAGGGAGCGGGGGGCATTCAATGAGCAGTTCTTC
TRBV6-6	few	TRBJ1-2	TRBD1	CASSGRQGRGYTF	TGTGCCAGCAGTGGGAGACAGGGTCGTGGCTACACCTTC
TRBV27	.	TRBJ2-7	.	CASSVAGGEQYF	TGTGCCTCGTCGGTGGCCGGGGGAGAGCAGTACTTC
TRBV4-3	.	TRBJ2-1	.	CASSQGEISYNEQFF	TGCGCCAGCAGCCAAGGGGAGATCTCCTACAATGAGCAGTTCTTC
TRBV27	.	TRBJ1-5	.	CASSSPLHNQPQHF	TGTGCCAGCAGTTCTCCCTTGCACAATCAGCCCCAGCATTTT
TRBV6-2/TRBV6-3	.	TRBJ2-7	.	CASSWQVETGFGEQYF	TGTGCCAGCAGTTGGCAGGTAGAGACGGGGTTTGGCGAGCAGTACTTC
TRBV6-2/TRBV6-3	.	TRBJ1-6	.	CASSKRPGFGGSPLHF	TGTGCCAGCAGTAAGCGACCGGGCTTTGGCGGATCACCCCTCCACTTT
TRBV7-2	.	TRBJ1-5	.	CASSVSGSLNQPQHF	TGTGCCAGCAGCGTATCCGGGTCCCTGAATCAGCCCCAGCATTTT
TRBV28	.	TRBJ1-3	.	CATSESGSGNTIYF	TGTGCCACAAGCGAATCAGGGAGTGGAAACACCATATATTTT